These T cell receptor beta chains were read from a single sample in a study of cytomegalovirus exposure and HLA in healthy donors. Assay used: immunoSEQ multiplex PCR; TCRdb lists only in-frame clones, some missing. The sample holds around 110,000 clones; roughly three quarters are singletons and the top ten take roughly 2.3%. The specimen sequenced was PBMCs. These receptors were collected from a man aged 18 to 30 in good health and CMV-seronegative. Each CDR3 is given with its conserved first and last residue. D genes are given only for firm matches. Rows may omit the clone size; those that give it use once, few, many or a size class.

v_gene	len	abundance	j_gene	d_gene	CDR3nt	CDR3aa
TRBV19	14	NA	TRBJ2-1	NA	TGTGCCAGTAGATCGGGGGATGTGGGGAGTGAGCAGTTCTTC	CASRSGDVGSEQFF
TRBV10-3	13	few	TRBJ2-1	TRBD1	TGTGCCATCAGGACAGGGTCTGCCGGTGAGCAGTTCTTC	CAIRTGSAGEQFF
TRBV4-1	16	NA	TRBJ2-2	NA	TGCGCCAGCAGCCAAGAGGAAGGGGCTTGGGCCGGGGAGCTGTTTTTT	CASSQEEGAWAGELFF
TRBV7-3	15	NA	TRBJ2-2	NA	TGTGCCAGCAGTATCCGACCCCGGGGCACCGGGGAGCTGTTTTTT	CASSIRPRGTGELFF
TRBV5-1	15	NA	TRBJ2-7	NA	TGCGCCAGCAGCTTGGGGGACTTAACAACCTACGAGCAGTACTTC	CASSLGDLTTYEQYF
TRBV18	19	NA	TRBJ2-7	TRBD2	TGTGCCAGCTCACCAAGGGGACATGCGACTAGCGGGACACCTGGCGAGCAGTACTTC	CASSPRGHATSGTPGEQYF
TRBV5-5	16	NA	TRBJ1-3	NA	TGTGCCAGCAGCTACCGACAGTCCGGGGGTGGAAACACCATATATTTT	CASSYRQSGGGNTIYF
TRBV19	16	once	TRBJ2-6	NA	TGTGCCAGTAGTCACAGTGCCGGCTCTGGGGCCAACGTCCTGACTTTC	CASSHSAGSGANVLTF
TRBV19	15	NA	TRBJ1-5	TRBD1	TGTGCCAGCACCGGGACAGATGGCATCAATCAGCCCCAGCATTTT	CASTGTDGINQPQHF
TRBV19	14	once	TRBJ1-5	NA	TGTGCCAGTAGTAAGGGGTTGATGGTTGGAACCCAGCATTTT	CASSKGLMVGTQHF
TRBV15	14	NA	TRBJ1-5	NA	TGTGCCACCAGCAGAGATCCGGGGGGCCAGCCCCAGCATTTT	CATSRDPGGQPQHF
TRBV11-2	13	NA	TRBJ1-2	NA	TGTGCCAGCAGTCTTGCACAAAACTATGGCTACACCTTC	CASSLAQNYGYTF
TRBV7-3	13	NA	TRBJ1-1	NA	TGTGCCAGCAGCGTCACATTGAACACTGAAGCTTTCTTT	CASSVTLNTEAFF
TRBV9	15	NA	TRBJ2-7	TRBD1	TGTGCCAGCAGCGTAGGAGGGGACAGGGTCCACGAGCAGTACTTC	CASSVGGDRVHEQYF
TRBV28	15	few	TRBJ1-1	NA	TGTGCCAGCAGGAGGACATCAAGGGGGAACACTGAAGCTTTCTTT	CASRRTSRGNTEAFF
TRBV12-5	14	NA	TRBJ1-2	TRBD1	TGTGCTAGTGGCCGGGACAGGGACATCTATGGCTACACCTTC	CASGRDRDIYGYTF
TRBV25-1	15	NA	TRBJ2-1	NA	TGTGCCAGCCGGCCCCCGGGACTCAATAACAATGAGCAGTTCTTC	CASRPPGLNNNEQFF
TRBV28	14	NA	TRBJ2-7	TRBD2	TGTGCCAGCAGCCTGGTGGGGGAGGGTTACGAGCAGTACTTC	CASSLVGEGYEQYF
TRBV18	18	NA	TRBJ2-1	NA	TGTGCCAGCTCACCAGCTAATCCCGACAGGAGCTCCTACAATGAGCAGTTCTTC	CASSPANPDRSSYNEQFF
TRBV5-6	16	NA	TRBJ1-1	NA	TGTGCCAGCAGCTTGGCTGCAGGGACTGGGAACACTGAAGCTTTCTTT	CASSLAAGTGNTEAFF
TRBV6-6	16	NA	TRBJ2-7	TRBD2	TGTGCCAGCAGACCCCGGGGAAGCGGGGGGGCCTACGAGCAGTACTTC	CASRPRGSGGAYEQYF
TRBV13	15	NA	TRBJ2-1	TRBD2	TGTGCCAGCAGCCCTCGGGGGGGCGGGGGCAATGAGCAGTTCTTC	CASSPRGGGGNEQFF
TRBV19	16	NA	TRBJ2-3	NA	TGTGCCAGTAGCCGCCCCCGGGGTGTGGGCACAGATACGCAGTATTTT	CASSRPRGVGTDTQYF
TRBV15	16	NA	TRBJ2-1	NA	TGTGCCACCAAGGGGGGGCATGAGCAGTTCTCGCATGAGCAGTTCTTC	CATKGGHEQFSHEQFF
TRBV23-1	15	NA	TRBJ2-7	NA	TGCGCCAGCAGTCAACGGCCGATGGGCGCCTACGAGCAGTACTTC	CASSQRPMGAYEQYF
TRBV25-1	13	NA	TRBJ1-1	NA	TGTGCCAGCAGTAAGGACAGCCTCACTGAAGCTTTCTTT	CASSKDSLTEAFF
TRBV6-5	16	NA	TRBJ1-2	TRBD1	TGTGCCAGCAGTTACCTACCTGTGGGACAGAGCTATGGCTACACCTTC	CASSYLPVGQSYGYTF
TRBV13	17	NA	TRBJ2-7	TRBD1	TGTGCCAGCAGCTTAGACCCAACCGGGACAGGGGTCTACGAGCAGTACTTC	CASSLDPTGTGVYEQYF
TRBV19	16	NA	TRBJ2-6	NA	TGTGCCAGTAACCCCAGGGCCAGCTCTGGGGCCAACGTCCTGACTTTC	CASNPRASSGANVLTF
TRBV27	14	once	TRBJ1-6	NA	TGTGCCAGCAGCCCGGACTGGAGTGTTTCACCCCTCCACTTT	CASSPDWSVSPLHF
TRBV5-8	14	NA	TRBJ1-5	TRBD1	TGTGCCAGCAGCTCCGACAGGGGGAAGTCGCCCCAGCATTTT	CASSSDRGKSPQHF
TRBV15	14	NA	TRBJ1-1	NA	TGTGCCACCAGCAGAGATTTCGTAAACACTGAAGCTTTCTTT	CATSRDFVNTEAFF
TRBV6-5	14	NA	TRBJ1-5	TRBD1	TGTGCCAGCAGGGGGGGACAGGGGAGCCAGCCCCAGCATTTT	CASRGGQGSQPQHF
TRBV10-2	14	NA	TRBJ1-2	NA	TGCGCCAGCACCGATTGGCAGGGTGGTGGTGGCTACACCTTC	CASTDWQGGGGYTF
TRBV11-1	13	NA	TRBJ2-5	NA	TGTGCCAGCAGCCGGGGGACAGTTGAGACCCAGTACTTC	CASSRGTVETQYF
TRBV19	14	NA	TRBJ2-4	TRBD1	TGTGCCAGTACGGAGACAGGGCCAAGGAACATTCAGTACTTC	CASTETGPRNIQYF
TRBV5-6	15	NA	TRBJ1-4	NA	TGTGCCAGCAGCTTACCGACTGGATCCGGTGAAAAACTGTTTTTT	CASSLPTGSGEKLFF
TRBV2	15	NA	TRBJ1-5	TRBD1	TGTGCCAGCAGGCAGGGGGCGAACGGCAATCAGCCCCAGCATTTT	CASRQGANGNQPQHF
TRBV5-8	14	once	TRBJ1-2	TRBD1	TGTGCCAGCAGCTCGGGGGACAGGGGGCCGGGCTACACCTTC	CASSSGDRGPGYTF
TRBV15	15	NA	TRBJ1-5	NA	TGTGCCACCACCCGTGACCAGGGAAGCAATCAGCCCCAGCATTTT	CATTRDQGSNQPQHF
TRBV10-3	16	few	TRBJ2-2	TRBD1	TGTGCCATCAGTGACCCGGACAGGGCGGACACCGGGGAGCTGTTTTTT	CAISDPDRADTGELFF
TRBV5-4	16	NA	TRBJ2-1	NA	TGTGCCAGCAGCTCAGCTAAGCGGAGCTCCTACAATGAGCAGTTCTTC	CASSSAKRSSYNEQFF
TRBV9	15	NA	TRBJ2-5	TRBD1	TGTGCCAGCAGCCCACAGGGGGCGCGGGGAGAGACCCAGTACTTC	CASSPQGARGETQYF
TRBV7-6	15	NA	TRBJ2-3	NA	TGTGCCAGCAGCTTAGTCGGGGGTAGCACAGATACGCAGTATTTT	CASSLVGGSTDTQYF
TRBV6-5	12	NA	TRBJ1-1	NA	TGTGCCAGCAGTAGGGGGGGTACTGAAGCTTTCTTT	CASSRGGTEAFF
TRBV5-1	17	NA	TRBJ2-1	TRBD2	TGCGCCAGCAGCTGGGACTCCGGGACTAGCGGGGTCAATGAGCAGTTCTTC	CASSWDSGTSGVNEQFF
TRBV7-9	14	NA	TRBJ1-5	TRBD1	TGTGCCAGCAGCACCGGGACAGCGGGCCAGCCCCAGCATTTT	CASSTGTAGQPQHF
TRBV13	14	NA	TRBJ2-2	TRBD2	TGTGCCAGCAGCACGGGACTAGCCCCCGGGGAGCTGTTTTTT	CASSTGLAPGELFF
TRBV7-3	15	NA	TRBJ2-3	TRBD2	TGTGCCAGCAGCACCGGGACTAGCCTCGGGGATACGCAGTATTTT	CASSTGTSLGDTQYF
TRBV7-3	11	NA	TRBJ1-1	NA	TGTGCCAGCAGCTCCGGGACTGAAGCTTTCTTT	CASSSGTEAFF
TRBV19	15	NA	TRBJ2-5	NA	TGTGCCAGTGGGGCGCGGGGGACACAAGAAGAGACCCAGTACTTC	CASGARGTQEETQYF
TRBV2	13	few	TRBJ2-7	NA	TGTGCCAGCCGTCGGGTCTTCGTCTACGAGCAGTACTTC	CASRRVFVYEQYF